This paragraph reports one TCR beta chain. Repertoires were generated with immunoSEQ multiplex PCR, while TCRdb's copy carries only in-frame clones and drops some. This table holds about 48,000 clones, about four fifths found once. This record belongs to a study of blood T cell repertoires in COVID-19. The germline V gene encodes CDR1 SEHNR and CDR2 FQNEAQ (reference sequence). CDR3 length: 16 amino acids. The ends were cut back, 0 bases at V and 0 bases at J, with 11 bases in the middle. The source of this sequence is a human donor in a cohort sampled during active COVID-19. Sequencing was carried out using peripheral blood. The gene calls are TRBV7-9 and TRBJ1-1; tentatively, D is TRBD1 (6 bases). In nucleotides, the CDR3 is TGTGCCAGCAGCTTAGCGTTCGGACAGATGAACACTGAAGCTTTCTTT. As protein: CASSLAFGQMNTEAFF.